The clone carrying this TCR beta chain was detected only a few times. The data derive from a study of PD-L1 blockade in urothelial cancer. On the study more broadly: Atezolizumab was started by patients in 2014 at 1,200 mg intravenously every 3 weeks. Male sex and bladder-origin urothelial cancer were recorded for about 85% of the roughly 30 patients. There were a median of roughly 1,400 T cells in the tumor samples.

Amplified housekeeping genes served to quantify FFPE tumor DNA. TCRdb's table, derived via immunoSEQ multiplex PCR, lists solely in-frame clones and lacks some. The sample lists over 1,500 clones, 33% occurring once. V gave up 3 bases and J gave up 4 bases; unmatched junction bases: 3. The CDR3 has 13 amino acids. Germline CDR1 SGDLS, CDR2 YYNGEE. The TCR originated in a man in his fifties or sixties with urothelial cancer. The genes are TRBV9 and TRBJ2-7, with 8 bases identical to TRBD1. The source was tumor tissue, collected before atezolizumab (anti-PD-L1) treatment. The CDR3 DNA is TGTGCCAGCAGCGCGCAGGGGGCTTACGAGCAGTACTTC. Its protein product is CASSAQGAYEQYF.